These T cell receptor beta chains were read from a single sample in a study of cytomegalovirus exposure and HLA in healthy donors. TCRdb's copy holds only in-frame clones and misses some; the assay was immunoSEQ multiplex PCR. The sample holds 150,000 to 200,000 clones, approximately 87% seen once. The sample comprised PBMCs. These receptors all stem from a woman in her 30s in good health and CMV-seronegative. Both conserved end residues are part of each CDR3. The D gene is left open where the match is weak. The size field is filled for only some rows; it gives once, few, many or a size class.

D	size	J	V	DNA	CDR3
.	.	TRBJ2-1	TRBV27	TGTGCCAGCAGTTCCATGAGGCATGAGCAGTTCTTC	CASSSMRHEQFF
TRBD2	.	TRBJ2-3	TRBV2	TGTGCCAGCAGCGATAGCGGGGACAGCACAGATACGCAGTATTTT	CASSDSGDSTDTQYF
.	.	TRBJ1-6	TRBV25-1	TGTGCCAGCAGTTCCCCCCCGGACAGTTCACCCCTCCACTTT	CASSSPPDSSPLHF
.	.	TRBJ2-2	TRBV6-4	TGTGCCAGCAGTCGTCATAACGGCGCCGGGGAGCTGTTTTTT	CASSRHNGAGELFF
TRBD2	.	TRBJ2-7	TRBV28	TGTGCCAGCAACGGCGGGAGTCGCTTGTCCTACGAGCAGTACTTC	CASNGGSRLSYEQYF
.	few	TRBJ1-1	TRBV7-8	TGTGCCAGCAGCTTAATTTTAGGGGGAAACACTGAAGCTTTCTTT	CASSLILGGNTEAFF
.	once	TRBJ2-3	TRBV7-9	TGTGCCAGCAGCTTAGTCGGTGTGGGAAGGTCAGATACGCAGTATTTT	CASSLVGVGRSDTQYF
.	.	TRBJ1-5	TRBV6-1	TGTGCCAGCAGTGAAGCTCCCTATCAGCCCCAGCATTTT	CASSEAPYQPQHF
TRBD2	.	TRBJ2-5	TRBV6-1	TGTGCCAGCAGTGGACTAGCCGGGACCCAGTACTTC	CASSGLAGTQYF
.	.	TRBJ2-3	TRBV7-9	TGTGCCAGCAGCCAGCGCAGGACAAGCACAGATACGCAGTATTTT	CASSQRRTSTDTQYF
.	.	TRBJ2-7	TRBV27	TGTGCCAGCAGTTCCCTTCCGGGTTCCTACGAGCAGTACTTC	CASSSLPGSYEQYF
.	once	TRBJ1-1	TRBV27	TGTGCCAGCAGTTTTTCCACCTCGAACACTGAAGCTTTCTTT	CASSFSTSNTEAFF
.	.	TRBJ1-4	TRBV6-1	TGTGCCAGCAGTGAAGCGTCAGGCTCTAATGAAAAACTGTTTTTT	CASSEASGSNEKLFF
TRBD2	few	TRBJ2-2	TRBV4-2	TGTGCCAGCAGCCAGCTAGCGGGAGTGGGAACCGGGGAGCTGTTTTTT	CASSQLAGVGTGELFF
.	.	TRBJ2-2	TRBV5-4	TGTGCCAGCAGCTTCGAGTTGCACACCGGGGAGCTGTTTTTT	CASSFELHTGELFF
.	.	TRBJ2-4	TRBV2	TGTGCCAGCAGGGAGGACAGAGAAAACATTCAGTACTTC	CASREDRENIQYF
TRBD2	.	TRBJ2-2	TRBV7-3	TGTGCCAGCAGCCTTAGCGGGAGGGCCTCGACCGGGGAGCTGTTTTTT	CASSLSGRASTGELFF
.	.	TRBJ2-7	TRBV6-5	TGTGCCAGCAGTTACTCGTCAGGCGGCACCTACGAGCAGTACTTC	CASSYSSGGTYEQYF
.	.	TRBJ2-7	TRBV6-6	TGTGCCAGCAGCCCCGCCCAGGGTAGCTCCTACGAGCAGTACTTC	CASSPAQGSSYEQYF
.	once	TRBJ2-7	TRBV28	TGTGCCAGCAGTTCACACCAGTTCGTGGGAGGCCGTTCCTACGAGCAGTACTTC	CASSSHQFVGGRSYEQYF
.	.	TRBJ1-2	TRBV30	TGTGCCAGAAGGACAGTAGATGGCTACACCTTC	CARRTVDGYTF
.	.	TRBJ1-5	TRBV6-1	TGTGCCAGCAGTGAAGGAAGCCACAATCAGCCCCAGCATTTT	CASSEGSHNQPQHF
TRBD1	.	TRBJ1-1	TRBV7-9	TGTGCCAGCGGGCAGGGGGTGGAGAACACTGAAGCTTTCTTT	CASGQGVENTEAFF
.	.	TRBJ1-2	TRBV27	TGTGCCAGCAGTGCACCGGGACGGAATTACTACACCTTC	CASSAPGRNYYTF
TRBD1	.	TRBJ2-7	TRBV28	TGTGCCAGTCGGACAGGGGGCTCTTACGAGCAGTACTTC	CASRTGGSYEQYF
TRBD2	.	TRBJ2-7	TRBV5-1	TGCGCCAGCAGCTTCATGACTAGCGGGAGCGGTATCGGGGACGAGCAGTACTTC	CASSFMTSGSGIGDEQYF
.	few	TRBJ2-7	TRBV4-2	TGTGCCAGCAGCCAAGAGACCCCCGGGGGCGCGGAGCAGTACTTC	CASSQETPGGAEQYF
.	.	TRBJ2-2	TRBV15	TGTGCCACCATGAAGGACACCGCGAACACCGGGGAGCTGTTTTTT	CATMKDTANTGELFF
TRBD1	.	TRBJ2-7	TRBV27	TGTGCCAGCAGCGCCTTCCAGGGGGCCCTCAACGAGCAGTACTTC	CASSAFQGALNEQYF
.	.	TRBJ2-5	TRBV15	TGTGCCACCAGCAGAGCGGGAGAGACCCAGTACTTC	CATSRAGETQYF
.	.	TRBJ1-5	TRBV18	TGTGCCAGCTCACCATCCCCGAGCGACCCCAGATTCTATAGCAATCAGCCCCAGCATTTT	CASSPSPSDPRFYSNQPQHF
.	.	TRBJ2-7	TRBV7-9	TGTGCCAGCAGTATCACCTTCTACGAGCAGTACTTC	CASSITFYEQYF
.	.	TRBJ1-2	TRBV5-1	TGCGCCAGCAGTACAGGGTACTATGGCTACACCTTC	CASSTGYYGYTF
TRBD2	.	TRBJ2-7	TRBV5-6	TGTGCCAGCAGAGCGGGACGGATGTACGAGCAGTACTTC	CASRAGRMYEQYF
.	.	TRBJ2-5	TRBV13	TGTGCCAGCAGCTCCCGGGCCCAAGAGACCCAGTACTTC	CASSSRAQETQYF
TRBD2	.	TRBJ2-7	TRBV7-6	TGTGCCAGCAGAAGACTAGCGGGAGAGTCCTACGAGCAGTACTTC	CASRRLAGESYEQYF
.	.	TRBJ1-1	TRBV2	TGTGCCAGCAAGATTGAAGCTTTCTTT	CASKIEAFF
TRBD2	.	TRBJ2-1	TRBV4-1	TGCGCCAGCAGCCTCAAGAGCGGGAGTTTTCATGAGCAGTTCTTC	CASSLKSGSFHEQFF
.	.	TRBJ1-2	TRBV29-1	TGCAGCGTTCCGGGACGCGGCTACACCTTC	CSVPGRGYTF
.	.	TRBJ2-1	TRBV27	TGTGCCAGCAATCCTATAGGACCCGCGGGTGAGCAGTTCTTC	CASNPIGPAGEQFF
TRBD2	.	TRBJ2-1	TRBV29-1	TGCAGCGTTATGGACCCTAATAGCGGGGTTTACAATGAGCAGTTCTTC	CSVMDPNSGVYNEQFF
.	.	TRBJ2-7	TRBV6-5	TGTGCCAGCAACGCTGGACTTGTTGGCTACGAGCAGTACTTC	CASNAGLVGYEQYF
TRBD1	.	TRBJ2-7	TRBV7-8	TGTGCCAGCAGCCGGGACAGCGCCTACGAGCAGTACTTC	CASSRDSAYEQYF
.	.	TRBJ1-1	TRBV2	TGTGCCAGCCAACAGGTCATGGGAGCTTTCTTT	CASQQVMGAFF
.	.	TRBJ2-3	TRBV29-1	TGCAGCGCTACGGGCCTTCCGGATACGCAGTATTTT	CSATGLPDTQYF
.	.	TRBJ1-4	TRBV29-1	TGCAGCGCTGAACTGAGGACAGACCATGCAACTAATGAAAAACTGTTTTTT	CSAELRTDHATNEKLFF
TRBD1	.	TRBJ2-3	TRBV29-1	TGCAGCGCGCGGACAGGGGGCATGGATACGCAGTATTTT	CSARTGGMDTQYF
.	.	TRBJ1-2	TRBV6-1	TGTGCCAGCAGTGAAGGCGGACCTAACTATGGCTACACCTTC	CASSEGGPNYGYTF
.	.	TRBJ1-1	TRBV7-3	TGTGCCAGCAGCTTCGATTGGAACACTGAAGCTTTCTTT	CASSFDWNTEAFF
TRBD2	.	TRBJ2-1	TRBV5-1	TGCGCCAGCAGCTTGCGTGCGGGAGGAAATGAGCAGTTCTTC	CASSLRAGGNEQFF
.	.	TRBJ1-3	TRBV5-4	TGTGCCAGCAGCTTACAGGGTGCAGGAAACACCATATATTTT	CASSLQGAGNTIYF
TRBD2	.	TRBJ2-2	TRBV6-4	TGTGCCAGCAGTGCCAAGCGGGGGGGCGACACCGGGGAGCTGTTTTTT	CASSAKRGGDTGELFF
.	.	TRBJ2-2	TRBV7-8	TGTGCCAGCAGCTTCTCCAACGGGGAGCTGTTTTTT	CASSFSNGELFF
TRBD1	.	TRBJ1-6	TRBV7-2	TGTGCCAGCAGCTTACAGGGGGCACGGTCACCCCTCCACTTT	CASSLQGARSPLHF
TRBD1	.	TRBJ1-2	TRBV6-1	TGTGCCAGCAGTGCCGGACAGGGAGGGTTAGGCTACACCTTC	CASSAGQGGLGYTF
.	once	TRBJ2-5	TRBV7-9	TGTGCCAGCAGCTTACGCCATCCCCAAGAGACCCAGTACTTC	CASSLRHPQETQYF
.	few	TRBJ1-6	TRBV4-3	TGCGCCAGCAGCCACCGGGGGAATTCACCCCTCCACTTT	CASSHRGNSPLHF
.	.	TRBJ2-2	TRBV9	TGTGCCAGCAGCGTATTACTAGGCGGCGGGGAGCTGTTTTTT	CASSVLLGGGELFF
.	.	TRBJ1-2	TRBV5-6	TGTGCCAGCAGCTTTGTTTTTCGGGGCTACACCTTC	CASSFVFRGYTF
.	.	TRBJ2-1	TRBV27	TGTGCCAGCAGTTTGATGGCCCCTTACAATGAGCAGTTCTTC	CASSLMAPYNEQFF